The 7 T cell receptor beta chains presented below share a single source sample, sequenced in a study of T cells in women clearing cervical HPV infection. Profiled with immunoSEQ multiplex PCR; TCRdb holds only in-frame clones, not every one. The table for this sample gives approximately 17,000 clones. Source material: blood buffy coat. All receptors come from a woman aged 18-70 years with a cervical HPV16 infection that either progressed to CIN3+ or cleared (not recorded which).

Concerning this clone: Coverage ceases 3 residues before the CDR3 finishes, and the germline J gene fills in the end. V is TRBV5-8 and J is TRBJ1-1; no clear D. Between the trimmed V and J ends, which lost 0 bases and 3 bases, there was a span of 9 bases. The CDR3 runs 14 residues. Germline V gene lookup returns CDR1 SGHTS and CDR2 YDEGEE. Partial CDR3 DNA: TGTGCCAGCAGCTTGGCCGACGGGTACACTGAA. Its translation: CASSLADGYTE. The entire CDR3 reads CASSLADGYTEAFF.

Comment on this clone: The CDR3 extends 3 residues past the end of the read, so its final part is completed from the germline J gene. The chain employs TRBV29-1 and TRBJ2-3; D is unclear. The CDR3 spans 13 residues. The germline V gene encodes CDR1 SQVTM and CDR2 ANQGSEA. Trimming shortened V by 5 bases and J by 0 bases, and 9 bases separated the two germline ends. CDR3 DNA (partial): TGCAGCGTTCAAAGAGGCAGCACAGATACG. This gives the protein CSVQRGSTDT. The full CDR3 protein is CSVQRGSTDTQYF.

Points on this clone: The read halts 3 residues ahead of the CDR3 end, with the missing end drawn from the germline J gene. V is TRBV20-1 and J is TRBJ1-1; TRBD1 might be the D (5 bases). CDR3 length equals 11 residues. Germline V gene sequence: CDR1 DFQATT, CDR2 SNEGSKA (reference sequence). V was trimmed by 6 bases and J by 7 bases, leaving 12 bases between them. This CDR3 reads CSATRTGEAFF. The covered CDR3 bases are TGCAGTGCCACCCGTACAGGTGAA.

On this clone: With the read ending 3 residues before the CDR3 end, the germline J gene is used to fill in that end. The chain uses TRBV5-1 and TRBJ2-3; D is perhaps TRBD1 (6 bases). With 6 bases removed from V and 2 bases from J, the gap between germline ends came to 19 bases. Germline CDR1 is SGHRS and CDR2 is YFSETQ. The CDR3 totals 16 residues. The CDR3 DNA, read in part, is TGCGCCAGCACCGCCTCCGGGACACGAACCACAGATACG. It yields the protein CASTASGTRTTDT. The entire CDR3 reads CASTASGTRTTDTQYF. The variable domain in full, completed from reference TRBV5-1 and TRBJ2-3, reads KAGVTQTPRYLIKTRGQQVTLSCSPISGHRSVSWYQQTPGQGLQFLFEYFSETQRNKGNFPGRFSGRQFSNSRSEMNVSTLELGDSALYLCASTASGTRTTDTQYFGPGTRLTVL.

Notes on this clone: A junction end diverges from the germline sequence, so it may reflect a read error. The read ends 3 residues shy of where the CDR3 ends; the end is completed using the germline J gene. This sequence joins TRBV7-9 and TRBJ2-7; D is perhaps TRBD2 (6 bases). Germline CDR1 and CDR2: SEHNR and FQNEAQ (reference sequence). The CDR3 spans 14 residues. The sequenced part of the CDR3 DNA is TGTGTCAGCAGCTTAGGTGGTAGCGGTTACGAG. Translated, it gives CVSSLGGSGYE. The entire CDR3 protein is CVSSLGGSGYEQYF.

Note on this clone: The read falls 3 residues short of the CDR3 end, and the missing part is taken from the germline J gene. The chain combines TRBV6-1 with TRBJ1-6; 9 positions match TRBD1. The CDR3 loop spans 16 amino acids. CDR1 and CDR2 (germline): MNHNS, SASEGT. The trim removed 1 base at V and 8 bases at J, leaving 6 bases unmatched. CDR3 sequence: CASSEVTGGADSPLHF. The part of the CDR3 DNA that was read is TGTGCCAGCAGTGAAGTTACAGGGGGCGCAGATTCACCC.

The CDR3 sequence: CASSLPSGSNEQFF. The sequenced part of the CDR3 DNA is TGTGCCAGCAGCCTCCCTAGCGGGAGCAATGAG. The chain links TRBV7-9 to TRBJ2-1; 10 bases align to TRBD2. The read is 3 residues too short to cover the CDR3 end, so that end is filled in from the germline J gene. The CDR3 sequence is 14 residues long. Germline lookup yields CDR1 SEHNR and CDR2 FQNEAQ (reference sequence). With 5 bases clipped from V and 6 bases from J, the junction kept 4 bases outside the gene matches.